This TCR beta chain stems from a study of OX40 agonist ivuxolimab in advanced cancers. Libraries were prepared by immunoSEQ multiplex PCR; TCRdb keeps only in-frame clonotypes and omits some of them. The repertoire holds about 76,000 clones, with around nine tenths as singletons. The CDR3 has 13 residues. Germline lookup yields CDR1 ENHRY and CDR2 SYGVKD. Trimming shortened V by 6 bases and J by 5 bases, and 10 bases separated the two germline ends. This chain joins TRBV10-3 and TRBJ2-2, with D perhaps TRBD1 (5 bases). The sample in question was CD4+ or CD8+ T cells sorted from blood, obtained in a trial of the OX40 agonist ivuxolimab. The source is an adult with an advanced solid tumor such as melanoma, head and neck, liver or kidney cancer. The CDR3 coding sequence is TGTGCCATCAGAACAGGTCCGACCGGGGAGCTGTTTTTT. Its translation is CAIRTGPTGELFF.